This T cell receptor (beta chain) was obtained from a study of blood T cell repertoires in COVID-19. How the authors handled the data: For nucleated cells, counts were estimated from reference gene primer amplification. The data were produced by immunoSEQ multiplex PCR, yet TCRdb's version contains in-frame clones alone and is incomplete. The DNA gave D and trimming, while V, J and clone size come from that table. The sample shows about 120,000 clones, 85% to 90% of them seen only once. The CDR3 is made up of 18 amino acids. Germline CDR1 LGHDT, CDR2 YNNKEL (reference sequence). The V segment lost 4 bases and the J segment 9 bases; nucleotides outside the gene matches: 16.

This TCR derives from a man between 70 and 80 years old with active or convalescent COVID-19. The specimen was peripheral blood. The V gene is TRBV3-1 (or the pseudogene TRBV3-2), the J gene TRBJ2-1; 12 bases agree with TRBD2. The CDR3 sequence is CASSRFPGLAGSWGEQFF. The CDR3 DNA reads TGTGCCAGCAGCCGCTTTCCGGGACTAGCGGGTTCCTGGGGTGAGCAGTTCTTC.